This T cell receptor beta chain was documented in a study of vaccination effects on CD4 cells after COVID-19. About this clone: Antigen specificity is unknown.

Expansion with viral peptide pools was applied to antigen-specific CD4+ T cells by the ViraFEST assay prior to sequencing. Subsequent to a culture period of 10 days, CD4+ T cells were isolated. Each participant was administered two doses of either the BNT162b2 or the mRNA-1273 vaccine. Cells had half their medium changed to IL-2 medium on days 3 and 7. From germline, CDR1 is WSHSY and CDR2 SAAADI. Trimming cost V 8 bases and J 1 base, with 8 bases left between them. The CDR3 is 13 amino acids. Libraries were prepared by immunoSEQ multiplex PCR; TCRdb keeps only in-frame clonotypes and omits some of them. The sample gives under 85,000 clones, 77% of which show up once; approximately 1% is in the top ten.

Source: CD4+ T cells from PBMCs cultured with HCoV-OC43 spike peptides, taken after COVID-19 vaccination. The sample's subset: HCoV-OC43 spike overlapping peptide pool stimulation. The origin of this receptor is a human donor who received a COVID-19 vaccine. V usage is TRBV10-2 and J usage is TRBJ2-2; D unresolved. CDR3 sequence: CASRVGNTGELFF. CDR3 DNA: TGCGCCAGCCGGGTCGGGAACACCGGGGAGCTGTTTTTT.